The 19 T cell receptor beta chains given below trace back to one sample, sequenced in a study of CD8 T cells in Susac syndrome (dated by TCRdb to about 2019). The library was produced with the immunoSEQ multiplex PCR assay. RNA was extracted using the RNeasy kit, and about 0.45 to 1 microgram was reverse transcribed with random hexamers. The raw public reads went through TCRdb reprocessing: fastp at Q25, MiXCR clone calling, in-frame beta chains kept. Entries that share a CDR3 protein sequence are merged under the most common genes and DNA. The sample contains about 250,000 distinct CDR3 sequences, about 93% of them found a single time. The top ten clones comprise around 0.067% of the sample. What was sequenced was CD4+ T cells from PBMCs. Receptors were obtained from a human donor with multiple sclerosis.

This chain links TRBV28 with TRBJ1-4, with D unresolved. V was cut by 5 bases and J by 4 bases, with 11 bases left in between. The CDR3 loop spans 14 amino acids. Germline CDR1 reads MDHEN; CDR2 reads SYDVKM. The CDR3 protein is CASSGPGSNEKLFF. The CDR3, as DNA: TGTGCCAGCAGTGGGCCAGGAAGTAATGAAAAACTGTTTTTT.

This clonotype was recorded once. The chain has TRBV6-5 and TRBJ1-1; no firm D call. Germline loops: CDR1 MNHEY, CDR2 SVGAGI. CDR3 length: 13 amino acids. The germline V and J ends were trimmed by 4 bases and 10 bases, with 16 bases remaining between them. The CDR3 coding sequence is TGTGCCAGCAGTTCATCTTCCTTCGGTGGAGCTTTCTTT. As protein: CASSSSSFGGAFF.

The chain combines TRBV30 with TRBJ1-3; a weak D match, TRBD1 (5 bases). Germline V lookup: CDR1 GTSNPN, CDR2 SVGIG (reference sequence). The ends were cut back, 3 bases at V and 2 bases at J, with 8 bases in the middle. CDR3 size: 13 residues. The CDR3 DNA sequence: TGTGCCTGGAGGCCGACAGCTGGAAACACCATATATTTT. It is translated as CAWRPTAGNTIYF.

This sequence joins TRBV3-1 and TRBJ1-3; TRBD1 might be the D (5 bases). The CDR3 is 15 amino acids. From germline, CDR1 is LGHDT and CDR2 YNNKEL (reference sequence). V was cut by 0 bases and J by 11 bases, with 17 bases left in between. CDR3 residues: CASSQDARTWGSIYF. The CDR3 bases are TGTGCCAGCAGCCAAGACGCCAGGACCTGGGGCTCCATATATTTT.

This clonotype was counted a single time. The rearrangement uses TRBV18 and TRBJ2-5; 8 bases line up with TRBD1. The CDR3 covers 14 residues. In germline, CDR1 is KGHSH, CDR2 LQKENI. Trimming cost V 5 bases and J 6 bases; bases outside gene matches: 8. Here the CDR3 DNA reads TGTGCCAGCTCATCCCAGGGGGCGCAAAAGACCCAGTACTTC. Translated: CASSSQGAQKTQYF.

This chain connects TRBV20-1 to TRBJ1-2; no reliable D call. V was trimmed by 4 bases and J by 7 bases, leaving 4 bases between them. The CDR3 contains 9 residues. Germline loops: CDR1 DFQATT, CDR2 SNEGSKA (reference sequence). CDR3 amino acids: CSAIGGYTF. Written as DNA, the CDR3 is TGCAGTGCTATCGGTGGCTACACCTTC.

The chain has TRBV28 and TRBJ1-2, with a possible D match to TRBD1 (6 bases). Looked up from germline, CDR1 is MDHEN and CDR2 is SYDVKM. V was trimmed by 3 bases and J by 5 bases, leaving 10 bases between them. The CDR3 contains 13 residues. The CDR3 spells CASSFSGAYGYTF. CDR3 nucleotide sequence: TGTGCCAGCAGTTTCTCGGGGGCTTATGGCTACACCTTC.

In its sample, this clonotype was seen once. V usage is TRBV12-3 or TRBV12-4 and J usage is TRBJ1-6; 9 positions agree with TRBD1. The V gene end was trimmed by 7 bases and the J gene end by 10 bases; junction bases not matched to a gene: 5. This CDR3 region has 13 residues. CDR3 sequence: CASTPTGGSPLHF. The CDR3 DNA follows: TGTGCCAGCACCCCTACAGGGGGCTCACCCCTCCACTTT.

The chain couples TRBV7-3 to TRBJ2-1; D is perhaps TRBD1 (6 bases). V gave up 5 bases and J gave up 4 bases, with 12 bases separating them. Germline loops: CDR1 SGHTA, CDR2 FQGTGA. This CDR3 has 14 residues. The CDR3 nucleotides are TGTGCCAGCAGCCCTGGGGGCAGTTACAATGAGCAGTTCTTC. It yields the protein CASSPGGSYNEQFF.

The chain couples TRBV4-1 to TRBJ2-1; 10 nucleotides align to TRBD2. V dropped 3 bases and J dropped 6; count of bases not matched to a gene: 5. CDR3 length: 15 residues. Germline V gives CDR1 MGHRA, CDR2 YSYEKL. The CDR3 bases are TGCGCCAGCAGCCAGGGGGGACTAGCGTTCAATGAGCAGTTCTTC. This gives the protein CASSQGGLAFNEQFF.

The CDR3: CASSLDRGRETQYF. CDR3 nucleotides: TGTGCCAGCAGCTTGGACCGGGGGCGGGAGACCCAGTACTTC. This rearrangement joins TRBV5-4 to TRBJ2-5; D may correspond to TRBD1 or TRBD2 (6 bases each). V gave up 0 bases and J gave up 5 bases, with 11 bases separating them. CDR3 length: 14 residues. Germline V gene data show CDR1 as SGHNT and CDR2 as YYREEE (reference sequence).

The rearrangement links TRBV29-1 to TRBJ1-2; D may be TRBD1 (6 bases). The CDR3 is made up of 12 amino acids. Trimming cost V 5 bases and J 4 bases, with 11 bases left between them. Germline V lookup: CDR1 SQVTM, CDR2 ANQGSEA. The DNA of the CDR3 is TGCAGCGTTTGGGGGGCTCGCTATGGCTACACCTTC. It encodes CSVWGARYGYTF.

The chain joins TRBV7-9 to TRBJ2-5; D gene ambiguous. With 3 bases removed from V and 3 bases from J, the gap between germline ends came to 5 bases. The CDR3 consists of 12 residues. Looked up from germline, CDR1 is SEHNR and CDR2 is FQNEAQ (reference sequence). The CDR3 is CASSFWEETQYF. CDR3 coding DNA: TGTGCCAGCAGCTTCTGGGAAGAGACCCAGTACTTC.

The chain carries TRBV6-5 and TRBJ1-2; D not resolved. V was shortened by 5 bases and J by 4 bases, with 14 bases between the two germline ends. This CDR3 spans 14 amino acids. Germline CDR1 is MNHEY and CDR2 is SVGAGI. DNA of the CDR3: TGTGCCAGCAGTACTGATAAGCCTCCCTATGGCTACACCTTC. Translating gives CASSTDKPPYGYTF.

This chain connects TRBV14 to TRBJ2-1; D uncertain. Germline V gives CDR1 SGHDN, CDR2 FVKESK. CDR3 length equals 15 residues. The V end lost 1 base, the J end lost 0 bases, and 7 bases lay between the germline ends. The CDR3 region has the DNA TGTGCCAGCAGCCAAGGACCTTACTCCTACAATGAGCAGTTCTTC. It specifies CASSQGPYSYNEQFF.

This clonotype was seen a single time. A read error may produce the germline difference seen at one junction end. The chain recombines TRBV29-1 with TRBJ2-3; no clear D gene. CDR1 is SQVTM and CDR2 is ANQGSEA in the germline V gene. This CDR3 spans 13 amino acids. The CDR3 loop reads CSGEPINKGSQYF. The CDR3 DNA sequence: TGCAGCGGTGAACCAATAAATAAAGGATCGCAGTATTTT.

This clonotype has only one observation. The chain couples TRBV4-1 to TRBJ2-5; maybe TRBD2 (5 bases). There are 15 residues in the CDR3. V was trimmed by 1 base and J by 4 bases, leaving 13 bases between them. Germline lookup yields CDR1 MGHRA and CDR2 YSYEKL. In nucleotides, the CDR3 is TGCGCCAGCAGCCAAGTCGGAGGAGTAGCAGAGACCCAGTACTTC. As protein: CASSQVGGVAETQYF.

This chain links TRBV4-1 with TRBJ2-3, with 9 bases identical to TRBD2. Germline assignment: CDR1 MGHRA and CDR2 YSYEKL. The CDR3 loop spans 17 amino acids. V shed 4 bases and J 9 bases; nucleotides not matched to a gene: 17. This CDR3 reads CASSRDPGTSILGTQYF. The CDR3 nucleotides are TGCGCCAGCAGCCGAGATCCCGGGACTAGCATCTTGGGGACGCAGTATTTT.

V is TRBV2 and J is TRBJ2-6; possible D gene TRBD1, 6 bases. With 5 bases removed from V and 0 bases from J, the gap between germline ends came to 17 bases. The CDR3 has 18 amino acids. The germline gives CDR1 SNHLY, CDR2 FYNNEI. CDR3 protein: CASSTRAGASSGANVLTF. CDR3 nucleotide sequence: TGTGCCAGCAGTACCCGGGCAGGGGCGAGCTCTGGGGCCAACGTCCTGACTTTC.